This T cell receptor (beta chain) was obtained from a study of cytotoxic CD8 clonotypes in ibrutinib-treated CLL. Generated by immunoSEQ multiplex PCR, the TCRdb table keeps only in-frame clones and is missing some. The table lists 150,000 or so clones, approximately 80% of them singletons. Sequencing used PBMCs, obtained after 12 months of ibrutinib treatment. This TCR was recovered from a human donor with chronic lymphocytic leukemia.

The CDR3 is CASSYVLGPYEQYF. DNA of the CDR3: TGTGCCAGCAGTTATGTTTTGGGACCCTACGAGCAGTACTTC. The J gene is TRBJ2-7, the V gene TRBV6-5; D could derive from TRBD1 or TRBD2 (5 bases each). The V end lost 3 bases, the J end lost 2 bases, and 11 bases lay between the germline ends. Looked up from germline, CDR1 is MNHEY and CDR2 is SVGAGI. The CDR3 has 14 residues.